This passage covers 14 T cell receptor beta chains from one sample sequenced in a study of blood T cell repertoires in COVID-19. TCRdb's table, derived via immunoSEQ multiplex PCR, lists solely in-frame clones and lacks some. Among under 150,000 clones listed, around 78% were seen once. The sequencing input was peripheral blood. All receptors come from a man aged 25-45 years with acute or convalescent COVID-19.

The chain links TRBV7-8 to TRBJ1-1; no reliable D call. Germline V gene sequence: CDR1 SGHVS, CDR2 FQNEAQ. This CDR3 is built from 12 residues. Trimming left V 5 bases short and J 7 bases short, with 11 bases between. CDR3 in DNA: TGTGCCAGCAGCCCCCGAACGGGTGAAGCTTTCTTT. Translation: CASSPRTGEAFF.

The chain employs TRBV5-1 and TRBJ2-3; 11 bases are shared with TRBD2. This CDR3 comprises 15 residues. Trimming removed 1 base from V and 6 bases from J; junction bases left unmatched: 4. Germline V gene lookup returns CDR1 SGHRS and CDR2 YFSETQ. The CDR3, as DNA: TGCGCCAGCAGCTTGACTAGCGGGAGCAGCGATACGCAGTATTTT. This translates into CASSLTSGSSDTQYF.

The chain recombines TRBV12-5 with TRBJ2-2; 9 nucleotides match TRBD1. Germline CDR1 and CDR2: LGHNT and FRNRAP. J gave up 7 bases and V 3 bases, and 9 bases lay outside the gene matches. The CDR3 is 16 residues long. As DNA, the CDR3 is TGTGCTAGTGGTTTTAGGACAGGGGCCGGTGTCGGGGAGCTGTTTTTT. This translates into CASGFRTGAGVGELFF.

The chain employs TRBV19 and TRBJ2-7; 9 bases map to TRBD2. There are 14 residues in the CDR3. Germline V gene sequence: CDR1 LNHDA, CDR2 SQIVND (reference sequence). V shed 5 bases, J shed 4 bases, and the junction held 6 bases outside the gene matches. The CDR3 bases are TGTGCCAGTAGTGGTAGCGGGGGTGTTTACGAGCAGTACTTC. Translating it yields CASSGSGGVYEQYF.

This clone appeared a single time. The chain links TRBV6-1 to TRBJ2-7, with 10 bases matching TRBD2. The CDR3 is 15 amino acids. Per the germline V gene, CDR1 is MNHNS and CDR2 is SASEGT. V lost 1 base and J lost 1; bases outside the gene matches: 1. The CDR3 region has the DNA TGTGCCAGCAGTGAAGAGCGGGGGGGTTCCTACGAGCAGTACTTC. It translates to CASSEERGGSYEQYF.

The V gene is TRBV7-9, the J gene TRBJ1-4; 8 positions match TRBD1. The CDR3 consists of 17 residues. Germline V gene sequence: CDR1 SEHNR, CDR2 FQNEAQ (reference sequence). With V trimmed by 2 bases and J by 0 bases, 5 bases remained unmatched. The CDR3 loop is CASSLSYRGATNEKLFF. The CDR3 region has the DNA TGTGCCAGCAGCTTATCTTACAGGGGGGCAACTAATGAAAAACTGTTTTTT.

The rearrangement uses TRBV19 and TRBJ1-5; a possible D gene is TRBD1 (5 bases). CDR3 length: 14 amino acids. The germline V and J ends were trimmed by 6 bases and 2 bases, with 11 bases remaining between them. Germline V gene lookup returns CDR1 LNHDA and CDR2 SQIVND (reference sequence). CDR3 protein: CASSQGHRNQPQHF. The CDR3, as DNA: TGTGCCAGTAGCCAGGGCCACCGCAATCAGCCCCAGCATTTT.

This clone was counted a few times. V usage is TRBV6-5 and J usage is TRBJ2-7; 13 nucleotides match TRBD2. This CDR3 spans 15 amino acids. Losses at the gene ends were 6 bases for V and 7 bases for J; bases not matched to a gene: 9. Germline V gene sequence: CDR1 MNHEY, CDR2 SVGAGI. The CDR3 is CASSPAGTSGIEQYF. The CDR3 DNA is TGTGCCAGCAGCCCCGCCGGGACTAGCGGGATTGAGCAGTACTTC.

This chain uses TRBV27 with TRBJ2-1; perhaps TRBD1 as D (5 bases). CDR1 and CDR2 from the germline V gene are MNHEY and SMNVEV (reference sequence). This CDR3 is 14 amino acids long. V shed 3 bases and J shed 3 bases, with 9 bases lying between them. The CDR3: CASSFIGDYNEQFF. The CDR3 DNA reads TGTGCCAGCAGTTTTATAGGGGACTACAATGAGCAGTTCTTC.

V usage is TRBV19 and J usage is TRBJ1-1; D is uncertain. The CDR3 sequence is 13 residues long. V was trimmed by 5 bases and J by 0 bases, leaving 7 bases between them. Germline-derived CDR1 and CDR2 are LNHDA and SQIVND (reference sequence). For the CDR3, the DNA is TGTGCCAGTAGTCTGACAATGAACACTGAAGCTTTCTTT. Protein sequence: CASSLTMNTEAFF.

The J gene is TRBJ2-3, the V gene TRBV28, with D possibly being TRBD2 (7 bases). The V and J ends lost 7 bases and 2 bases respectively, with 19 bases between them. This CDR3 region has 16 residues. CDR1 is MDHEN and CDR2 is SYDVKM in the germline V gene. The CDR3 protein is CASKVAGAVYTDTQYF. For the CDR3, the DNA is TGTGCCAGCAAAGTGGCGGGGGCGGTATACACAGATACGCAGTATTTT.

CDR3 sequence reads: CAISRLDYNEQFF. As DNA, the CDR3 is TGTGCCATCAGCCGACTAGATTACAATGAGCAGTTCTTC. The gene calls are TRBV10-3 and TRBJ2-1, with D perhaps matching TRBD2 (6 bases). Germline CDR1 ENHRY, CDR2 SYGVKD. This CDR3 spans 13 amino acids. With 6 bases removed from V and 4 bases from J, the gap between germline ends came to 10 bases.

The V gene is TRBV19, the J gene TRBJ1-1; D unresolved. The CDR3 length is 13 residues. Germline V CDR1 and CDR2: LNHDA, SQIVND (reference sequence). Trimming pared 5 bases from V and 2 bases from J, leaving 9 bases between. CDR3 sequence: CASSAGLNTEAFF. The CDR3 nucleotides read TGTGCCAGTAGTGCGGGTTTAAACACTGAAGCTTTCTTT.

Comment on this clone: Different DNA sequences within this sample yield the same CDR3. In DNA form, the CDR3 reads TGCGCCAGCAGCTTGCAGGGGGACACTGAAGCTTTCTTT. Translating it yields CASSLQGDTEAFF. This chain connects TRBV5-1 to TRBJ1-1; 7 bases match TRBD1. The CDR3 has 13 residues. J was trimmed by 3 bases and V by 1 base; bases with no gene match: 0. The V gene's germline CDR1 is SGHRS and CDR2 YFSETQ.